These T cell receptor beta chains were read from a single sample in a study of T cell responses to AZD1222 COVID-19 vaccine. The data were produced by immunoSEQ multiplex PCR, yet TCRdb's version contains in-frame clones alone and is incomplete. The table records fewer than 150,000 clones, approximately 90% of them present only once. The source was peripheral blood, collected 28 days after the second AZD1222 dose. These receptors were taken from an adult who received the AZD1222 COVID-19 vaccine. Each CDR3 is given with its conserved first and last residue. The order of the fields is V gene, D gene, J gene, CDR3 DNA, CDR3 protein. D genes are given only for firm matches.

>TRBV5-5|NA|TRBJ1-1
TGTGCCAGCAGCCTCATTGTTTCCGTGCCTGAAGCTTTCTTT
CASSLIVSVPEAFF
>TRBV6-5|NA|TRBJ1-2
TGTGCCAGCAGTTACGCGGGGGCGACCACTAACTATGGCTACACCTTC
CASSYAGATTNYGYTF
>TRBV19|NA|TRBJ1-5
TGTGCCAGTACCGAGGGGGGATTAAATCAGCCCCAGCATTTT
CASTEGGLNQPQHF
>TRBV7-9|NA|TRBJ1-1
TGTGCCAGCAGCCCTTCTAGGATTATGAGCACTGAAGCTTTCTTT
CASSPSRIMSTEAFF
>TRBV30|TRBD2|TRBJ2-1
TGTGCCTGGAGGACTAGCGCAAATGAGCAGTTCTTC
CAWRTSANEQFF
>TRBV19|NA|TRBJ2-1
TGTGCCAGTAGTATGGTGACGCTGCTGAACAATGAGCAGTTCTTC
CASSMVTLLNNEQFF
>TRBV5-1|NA|TRBJ2-2
TGCGCCAGCAGCCGGGGACTCCTGCGAGGCGGGGAGCTGTTTTTT
CASSRGLLRGGELFF
>TRBV30|NA|TRBJ1-1
TGTGCCTGGAGTGCGTTGCGGGTTGGGAACACTGAAGCTTTCTTT
CAWSALRVGNTEAFF
>TRBV2|TRBD1|TRBJ1-1
TGTGCCAGCGCGGGACAGCAAAACACTGAAGCTTTCTTT
CASAGQQNTEAFF
>TRBV5-1|TRBD2|TRBJ2-2
TGCGCCAGCAGCTGGGGACTAGCGGGAGTGGCCGGGGAGCTGTTTTTT
CASSWGLAGVAGELFF
>TRBV10-3|NA|TRBJ1-2
TGTGCCATCAACCCGACAGGTATGGACTATGGCTACACCTTC
CAINPTGMDYGYTF